This T cell receptor (beta chain) was identified during a study of cytomegalovirus exposure and HLA in healthy donors. The primer mix had 60 Vbeta and 13 Jbeta primers. The protocol was immunoSEQ multiplex PCR, while the TCRdb copy is restricted to in-frame clones and leaves out a portion. The sample has approximately 140,000 clones; 76% are singletons. Trimming took 7 bases from V and 7 from J, leaving 25 bases between them. Germline CDR1 reads SQVTM; CDR2 reads ANQGSEA. The CDR3 is 16 amino acids. General study results and limits: A later analysis revealed that TCR association rates differed between HLA loci, peaking at DRB1 and bottoming out at HLA-C. Both high specificity and high sensitivity reportedly marked the classifier's diagnosis of cytomegalovirus status. It was reported that TCR beta sequences correctly inferred the HLA-A and HLA-B alleles for most subjects.

As concerns this clone: What it binds is unknown.

The genes are TRBV29-1 and TRBJ2-2; possible D gene TRBD2, 6 bases. Sequencing was done on a sample of PBMCs. The TCR was taken from a middle-aged man in good health and CMV-seronegative. In DNA, the CDR3 is TGCAGCGCCCGACTTGGGGTAGGGGAGGACGGCGGGGAGCTGTTTTTT. Protein sequence: CSARLGVGEDGGELFF.